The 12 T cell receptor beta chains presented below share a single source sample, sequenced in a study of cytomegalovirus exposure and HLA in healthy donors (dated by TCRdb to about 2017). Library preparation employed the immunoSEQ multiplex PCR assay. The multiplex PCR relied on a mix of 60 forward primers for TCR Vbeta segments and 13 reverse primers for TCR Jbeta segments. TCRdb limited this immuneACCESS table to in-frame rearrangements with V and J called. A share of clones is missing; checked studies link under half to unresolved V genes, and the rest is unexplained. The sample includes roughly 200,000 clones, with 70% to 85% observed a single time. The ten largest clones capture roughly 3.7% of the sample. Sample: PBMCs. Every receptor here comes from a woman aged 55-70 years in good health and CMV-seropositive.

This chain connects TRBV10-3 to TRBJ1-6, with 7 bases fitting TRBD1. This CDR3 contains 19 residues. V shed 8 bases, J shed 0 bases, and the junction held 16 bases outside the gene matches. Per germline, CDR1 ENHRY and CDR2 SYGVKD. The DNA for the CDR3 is TGTGCCATCGGGAAAGGGGGCTTCAGTTTGAGCTCCTATAATTCACCCCTCCACTTT. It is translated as CAIGKGGFSLSSYNSPLHF.

CDR3: CASSEDRGLYQPQHF. The CDR3 DNA is TGTGCCAGCAGTGAAGACAGGGGATTATATCAGCCCCAGCATTTT. This chain connects TRBV6-1 to TRBJ1-5, with TRBD1 matching 7 bases. Germline CDR1 is MNHNS and CDR2 is SASEGT. The CDR3 is 15 amino acids. The J segment lost 5 bases and the V segment lost 1 base, leaving 5 bases of the junction unmatched.

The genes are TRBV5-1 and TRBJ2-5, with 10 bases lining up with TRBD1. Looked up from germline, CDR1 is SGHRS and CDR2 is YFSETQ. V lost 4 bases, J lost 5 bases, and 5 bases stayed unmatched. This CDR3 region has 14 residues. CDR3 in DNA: TGCGCCAGCAGCCCGGGACAGGGGCACGAGACCCAGTACTTC. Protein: CASSPGQGHETQYF.

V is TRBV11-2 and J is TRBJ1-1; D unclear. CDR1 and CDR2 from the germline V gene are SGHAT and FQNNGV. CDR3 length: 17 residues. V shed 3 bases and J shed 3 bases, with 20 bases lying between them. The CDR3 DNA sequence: TGTGCCAGCAGCTTGCCCCCCCGGGGTCGGAGGCACACTGAAGCTTTCTTT. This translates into CASSLPPRGRRHTEAFF. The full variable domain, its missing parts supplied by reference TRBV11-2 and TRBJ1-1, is EAGVAQSPRYKIIEKRQSVAFWCNPISGHATLYWYQQILGQGPKLLIQFQNNGVVDDSQLPKDRFSAERLKGVDSTLKIQPAKLEDSAVYLCASSLPPRGRRHTEAFFGQGTRLTVV.

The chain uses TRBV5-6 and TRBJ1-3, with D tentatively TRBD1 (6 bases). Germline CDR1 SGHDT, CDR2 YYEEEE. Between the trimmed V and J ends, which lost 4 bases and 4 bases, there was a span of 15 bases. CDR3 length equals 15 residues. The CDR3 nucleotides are TGTGCCAGCAGCAGATGGAACAGGGTGGGAAACACCATATATTTT. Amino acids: CASSRWNRVGNTIYF.

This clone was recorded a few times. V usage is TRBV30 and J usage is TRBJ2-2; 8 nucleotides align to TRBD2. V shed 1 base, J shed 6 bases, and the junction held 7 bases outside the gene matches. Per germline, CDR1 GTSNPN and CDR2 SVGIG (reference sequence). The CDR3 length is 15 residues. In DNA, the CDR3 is TGTGCCTGGAGTGAAAGAGCGGGACTAGCCGGGGAGCTGTTTTTT. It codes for CAWSERAGLAGELFF.

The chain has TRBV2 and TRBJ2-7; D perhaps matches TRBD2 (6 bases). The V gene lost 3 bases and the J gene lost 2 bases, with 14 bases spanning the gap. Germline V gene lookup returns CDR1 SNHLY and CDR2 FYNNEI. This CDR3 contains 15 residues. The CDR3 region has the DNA TGTGCCAGCAGTGAGGCAGCTAGCGCTCCCTACGAGCAGTACTTC. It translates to CASSEAASAPYEQYF.

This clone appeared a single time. CDR3 sequence reads: CASSLAALETTGELFF. The CDR3 region has the DNA TGTGCCAGCAGCTTAGCGGCACTAGAGACCACCGGGGAGCTGTTTTTT. The rearrangement links TRBV7-3 to TRBJ2-2, with TRBD2 as a possible D gene (5 bases). There are 16 residues in the CDR3. Trimming shortened V by 2 bases and J by 4 bases, and 14 bases separated the two germline ends. The germline CDR1 and CDR2 sequences are SGHTA and FQGTGA.

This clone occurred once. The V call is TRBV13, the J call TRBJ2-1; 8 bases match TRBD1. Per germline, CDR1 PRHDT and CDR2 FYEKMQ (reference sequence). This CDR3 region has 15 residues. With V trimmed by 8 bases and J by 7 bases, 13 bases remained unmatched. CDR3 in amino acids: CASSPPDRGQNEQFF. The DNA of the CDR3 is TGTGCCAGCTCCCCACCCGACAGGGGTCAGAATGAGCAGTTCTTC.

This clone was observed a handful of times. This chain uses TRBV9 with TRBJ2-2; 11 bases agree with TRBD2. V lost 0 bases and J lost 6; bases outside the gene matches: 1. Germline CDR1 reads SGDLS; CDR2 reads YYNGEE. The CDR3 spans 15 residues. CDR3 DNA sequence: TGTGCCAGCAGCGTAGTGACTAGCGGGGCCGGGGAGCTGTTTTTT. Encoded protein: CASSVVTSGAGELFF.

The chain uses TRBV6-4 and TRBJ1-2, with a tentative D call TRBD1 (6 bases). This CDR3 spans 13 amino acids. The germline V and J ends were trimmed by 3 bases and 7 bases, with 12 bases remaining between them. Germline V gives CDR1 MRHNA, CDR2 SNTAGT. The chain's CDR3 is CASSEVSGAGYTF. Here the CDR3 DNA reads TGTGCCAGCAGTGAAGTGTCAGGGGCTGGCTACACCTTC.

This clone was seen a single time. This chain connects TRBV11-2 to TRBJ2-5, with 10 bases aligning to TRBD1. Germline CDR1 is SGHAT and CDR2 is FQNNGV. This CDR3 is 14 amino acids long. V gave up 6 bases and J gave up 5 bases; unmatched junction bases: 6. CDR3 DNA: TGTGCCAGCAGAAGACAGGGGGCGATGGAGACCCAGTACTTC. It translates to CASRRQGAMETQYF.